Sequencing of this T cell receptor beta chain was carried out in a study of neoadjuvant anti-PD-1 for oral cavity cancer. Profiling relied on immunoSEQ multiplex PCR, and the TCRdb table lists in-frame clones only, not all of them. Here the sample spans more than 10,000 clones, about 64% being singletons. Trimming stripped 3 bases from V and 5 bases from J, with 9 bases between. There are 13 residues in the CDR3. Germline-derived CDR1 and CDR2 are SGHNT and YYREEE (reference sequence). Time point noted: after neoadjuvant nivolumab, at surgical resection. The sequence derives from a person aged 40-85 years with oral cavity squamous cell carcinoma. This chain joins TRBV5-4 and TRBJ2-4; D is unresolved. This specimen consisted of PBMCs, obtained after nivolumab (anti-PD-1) treatment. CDR3 in amino acids: CASSSGWENIQYF. The CDR3 DNA is TGTGCCAGCAGCTCCGGGTGGGAAAACATTCAGTACTTC.